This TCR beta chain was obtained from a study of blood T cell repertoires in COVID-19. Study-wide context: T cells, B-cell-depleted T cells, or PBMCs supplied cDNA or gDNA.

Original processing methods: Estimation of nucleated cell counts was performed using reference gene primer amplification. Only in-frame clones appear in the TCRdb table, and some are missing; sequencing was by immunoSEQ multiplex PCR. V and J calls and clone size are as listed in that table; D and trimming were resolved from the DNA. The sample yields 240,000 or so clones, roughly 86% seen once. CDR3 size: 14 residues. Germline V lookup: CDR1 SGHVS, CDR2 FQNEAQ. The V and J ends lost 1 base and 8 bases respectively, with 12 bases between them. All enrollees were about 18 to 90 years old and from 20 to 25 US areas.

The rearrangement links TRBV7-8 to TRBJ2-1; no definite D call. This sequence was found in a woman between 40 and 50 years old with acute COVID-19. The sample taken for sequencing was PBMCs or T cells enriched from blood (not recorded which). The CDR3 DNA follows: TGTGCCAGCAGCTTAGAAGTAGCTTGGGATGAGCAGTTCTTC. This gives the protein CASSLEVAWDEQFF.